This T cell receptor (beta chain) is from a study of blood T cell repertoires in COVID-19. TCRdb's copy holds only in-frame clones and misses some; the assay was immunoSEQ multiplex PCR. In the table there are 140,000 to 150,000 clones, approximately 88% of which are singletons. The CDR3 runs 12 residues. Trimming cost V 3 bases and J 6 bases, with 7 bases left between them. Germline V gene lookup returns CDR1 SGHRS and CDR2 YFSETQ. The sequence derives from a woman between 50 and 59 years old with acute or convalescent COVID-19. The gene calls are TRBV5-1 and TRBJ2-1; the D gene is possibly TRBD1 (5 bases). Source material: peripheral blood. The CDR3 nucleotides read TGCGCCAGCAGCTCGCAGGGCAATGAGCAGTTCTTC. Its translation is CASSSQGNEQFF.